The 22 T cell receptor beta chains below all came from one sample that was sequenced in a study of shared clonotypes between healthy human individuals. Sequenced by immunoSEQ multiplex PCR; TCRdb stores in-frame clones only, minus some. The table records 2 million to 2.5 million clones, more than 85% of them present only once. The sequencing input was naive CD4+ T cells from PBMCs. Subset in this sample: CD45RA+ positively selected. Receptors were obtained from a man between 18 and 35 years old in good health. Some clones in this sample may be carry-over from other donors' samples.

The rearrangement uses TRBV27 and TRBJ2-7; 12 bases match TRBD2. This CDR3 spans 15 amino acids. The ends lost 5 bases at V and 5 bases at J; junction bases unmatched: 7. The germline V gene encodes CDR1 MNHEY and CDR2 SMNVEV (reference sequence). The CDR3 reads CASSVTSGSRHEQYF. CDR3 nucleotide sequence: TGTGCCAGCAGTGTGACTAGCGGGAGTCGACACGAGCAGTACTTC.

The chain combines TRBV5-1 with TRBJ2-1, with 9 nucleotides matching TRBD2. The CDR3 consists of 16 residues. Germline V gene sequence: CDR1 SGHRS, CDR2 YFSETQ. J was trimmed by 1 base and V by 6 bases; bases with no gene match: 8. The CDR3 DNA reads TGCGCCAGCACTGAGGGAGCGGGAGGATCCTACAATGAGCAGTTCTTC. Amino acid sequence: CASTEGAGGSYNEQFF. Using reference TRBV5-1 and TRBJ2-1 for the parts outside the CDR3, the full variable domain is KAGVTQTPRYLIKTRGQQVTLSCSPISGHRSVSWYQQTPGQGLQFLFEYFSETQRNKGNFPGRFSGRQFSNSRSEMNVSTLELGDSALYLCASTEGAGGSYNEQFFGPGTRLTVL.

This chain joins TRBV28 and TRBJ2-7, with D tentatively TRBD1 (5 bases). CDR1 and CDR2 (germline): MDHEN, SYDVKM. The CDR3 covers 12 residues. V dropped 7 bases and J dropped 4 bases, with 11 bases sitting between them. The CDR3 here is CASTQDRYEQYF. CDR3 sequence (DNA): TGTGCCAGCACCCAAGACAGATACGAGCAGTACTTC. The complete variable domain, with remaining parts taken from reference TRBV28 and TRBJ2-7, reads DVKVTQSSRYLVKRTGEKVFLECVQDMDHENMFWYRQDPGLGLRLIYFSYDVKMKEKGDIPEGYSVSREKKERFSLILESASTNQTSMYLCASTQDRYEQYFGPGTRLTVT.

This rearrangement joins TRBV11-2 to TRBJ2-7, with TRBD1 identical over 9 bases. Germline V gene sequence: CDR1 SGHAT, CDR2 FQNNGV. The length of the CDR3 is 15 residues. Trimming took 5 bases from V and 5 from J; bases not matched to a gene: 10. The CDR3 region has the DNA TGTGCCAGCAGCAGGCCGGGACAGGGTCGACACGAGCAGTACTTC. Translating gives CASSRPGQGRHEQYF. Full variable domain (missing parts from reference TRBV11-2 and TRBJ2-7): EAGVAQSPRYKIIEKRQSVAFWCNPISGHATLYWYQQILGQGPKLLIQFQNNGVVDDSQLPKDRFSAERLKGVDSTLKIQPAKLEDSAVYLCASSRPGQGRHEQYFGPGTRLTVT.

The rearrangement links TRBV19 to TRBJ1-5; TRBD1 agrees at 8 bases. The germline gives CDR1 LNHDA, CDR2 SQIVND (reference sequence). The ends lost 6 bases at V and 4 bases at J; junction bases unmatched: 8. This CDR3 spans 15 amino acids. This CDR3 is CASRSDRVANQPQHF. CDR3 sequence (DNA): TGTGCCAGTAGATCGGACAGGGTGGCAAATCAGCCCCAGCATTTT.

The CDR3 nucleotides are TGCGCCAGCAGCTTAGGTGGGAGGGCCGGGCAGTACTTC. It is translated as CASSLGGRAGQYF. V and J are TRBV5-1 and TRBJ2-7; 7 bases agree with TRBD2. The trim removed 2 bases at V and 9 bases at J, leaving 8 bases unmatched. CDR1 and CDR2 (germline): SGHRS, YFSETQ. The CDR3 extends over 13 amino acids.

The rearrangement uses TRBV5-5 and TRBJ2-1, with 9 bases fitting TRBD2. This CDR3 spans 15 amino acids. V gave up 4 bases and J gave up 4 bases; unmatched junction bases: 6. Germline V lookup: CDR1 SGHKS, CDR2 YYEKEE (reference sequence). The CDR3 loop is CASSRGLAVYNEQFF. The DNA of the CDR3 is TGTGCCAGCAGCCGGGGACTAGCCGTATACAATGAGCAGTTCTTC.

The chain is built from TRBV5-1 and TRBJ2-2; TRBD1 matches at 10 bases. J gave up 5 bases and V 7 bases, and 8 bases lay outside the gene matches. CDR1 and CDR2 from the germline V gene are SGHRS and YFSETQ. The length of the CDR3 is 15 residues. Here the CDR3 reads CASRTRTGGTGELFF. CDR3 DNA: TGCGCCAGCCGCACCCGGACAGGGGGGACCGGGGAGCTGTTTTTT.

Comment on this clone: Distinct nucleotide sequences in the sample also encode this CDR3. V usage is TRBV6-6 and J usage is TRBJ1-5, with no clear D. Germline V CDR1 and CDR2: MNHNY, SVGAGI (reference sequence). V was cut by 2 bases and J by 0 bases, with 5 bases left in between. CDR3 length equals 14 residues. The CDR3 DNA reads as TGTGCCAGCAGTTACGGGGATAGCAATCAGCCCCAGCATTTT. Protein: CASSYGDSNQPQHF.

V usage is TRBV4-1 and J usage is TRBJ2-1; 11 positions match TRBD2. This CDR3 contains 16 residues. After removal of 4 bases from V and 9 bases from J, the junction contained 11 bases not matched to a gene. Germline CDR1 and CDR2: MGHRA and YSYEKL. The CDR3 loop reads CASSRLLAGGPGEQFF. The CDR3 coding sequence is TGCGCCAGCAGCCGGCTGTTAGCGGGAGGGCCGGGTGAGCAGTTCTTC.

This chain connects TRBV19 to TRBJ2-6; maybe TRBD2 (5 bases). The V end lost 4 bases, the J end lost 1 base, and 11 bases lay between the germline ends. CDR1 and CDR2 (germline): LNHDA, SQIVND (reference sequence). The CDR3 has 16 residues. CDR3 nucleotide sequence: TGTGCCAGTAGTACCCCTAGAGGGTCTGGGGCCAACGTCCTGACTTTC. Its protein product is CASSTPRGSGANVLTF.

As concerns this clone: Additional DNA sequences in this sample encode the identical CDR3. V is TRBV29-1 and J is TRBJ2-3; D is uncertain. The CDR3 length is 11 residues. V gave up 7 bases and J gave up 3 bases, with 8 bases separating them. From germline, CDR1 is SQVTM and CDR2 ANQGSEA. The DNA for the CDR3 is TGCAGCGCCACCCGTACAGATACGCAGTATTTT. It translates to CSATRTDTQYF.

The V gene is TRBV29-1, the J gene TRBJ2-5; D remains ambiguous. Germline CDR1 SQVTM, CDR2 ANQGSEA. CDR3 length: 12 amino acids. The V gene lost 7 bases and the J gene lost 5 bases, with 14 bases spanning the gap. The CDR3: CSARSVGETQYF. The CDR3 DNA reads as TGCAGCGCCCGAAGCGTGGGGGAGACCCAGTACTTC.

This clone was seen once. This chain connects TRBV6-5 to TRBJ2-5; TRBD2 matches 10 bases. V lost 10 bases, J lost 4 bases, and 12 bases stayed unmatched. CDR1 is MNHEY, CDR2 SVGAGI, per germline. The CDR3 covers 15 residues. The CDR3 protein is CATRAGLASRETQYF. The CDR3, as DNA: TGTGCCACCCGGGCGGGACTAGCGTCACGAGAGACCCAGTACTTC.

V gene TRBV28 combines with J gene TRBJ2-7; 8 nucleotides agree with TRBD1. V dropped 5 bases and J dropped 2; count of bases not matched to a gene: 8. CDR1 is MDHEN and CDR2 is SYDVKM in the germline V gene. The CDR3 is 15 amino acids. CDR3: CASSDDRGGTYEQYF. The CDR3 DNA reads TGTGCCAGCAGTGATGACAGGGGCGGCACCTACGAGCAGTACTTC. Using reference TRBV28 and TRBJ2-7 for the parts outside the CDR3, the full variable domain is DVKVTQSSRYLVKRTGEKVFLECVQDMDHENMFWYRQDPGLGLRLIYFSYDVKMKEKGDIPEGYSVSREKKERFSLILESASTNQTSMYLCASSDDRGGTYEQYFGPGTRLTVT.

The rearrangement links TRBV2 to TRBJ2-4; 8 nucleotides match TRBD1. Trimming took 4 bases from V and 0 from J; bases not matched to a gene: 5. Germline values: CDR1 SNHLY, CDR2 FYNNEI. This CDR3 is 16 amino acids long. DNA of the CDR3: TGTGCCAGCAGTGGAGACAGGGGCCTAGCCAAAAACATTCAGTACTTC. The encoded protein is CASSGDRGLAKNIQYF.

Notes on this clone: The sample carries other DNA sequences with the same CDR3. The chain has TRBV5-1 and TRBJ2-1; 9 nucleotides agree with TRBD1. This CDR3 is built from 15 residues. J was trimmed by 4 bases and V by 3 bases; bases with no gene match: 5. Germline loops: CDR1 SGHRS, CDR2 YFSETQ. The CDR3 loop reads CASSSLGTGYNEQFF. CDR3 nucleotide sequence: TGCGCCAGCAGCTCTCTCGGGACAGGGTACAATGAGCAGTTCTTC.

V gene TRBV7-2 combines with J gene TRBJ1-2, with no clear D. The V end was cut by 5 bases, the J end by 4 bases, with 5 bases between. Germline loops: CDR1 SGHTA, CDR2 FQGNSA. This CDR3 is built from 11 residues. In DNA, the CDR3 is TGTGCCAGCAGCCAGTTCTATGGCTACACCTTC. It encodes CASSQFYGYTF.

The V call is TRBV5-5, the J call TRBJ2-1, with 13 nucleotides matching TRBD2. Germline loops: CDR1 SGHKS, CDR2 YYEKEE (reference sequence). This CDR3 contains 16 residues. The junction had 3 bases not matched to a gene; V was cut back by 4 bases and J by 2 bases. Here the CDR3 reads CASSPGLAGAYNEQFF. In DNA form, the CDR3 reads TGTGCCAGCAGCCCCGGACTAGCGGGAGCCTACAATGAGCAGTTCTTC.

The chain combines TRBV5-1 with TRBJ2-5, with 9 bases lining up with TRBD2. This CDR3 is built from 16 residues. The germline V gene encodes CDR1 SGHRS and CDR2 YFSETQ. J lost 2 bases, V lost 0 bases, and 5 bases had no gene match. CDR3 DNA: TGCGCCAGCAGCTTGGGGCTAGCGGGACAGCAAGAGACCCAGTACTTC. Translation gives CASSLGLAGQQETQYF.

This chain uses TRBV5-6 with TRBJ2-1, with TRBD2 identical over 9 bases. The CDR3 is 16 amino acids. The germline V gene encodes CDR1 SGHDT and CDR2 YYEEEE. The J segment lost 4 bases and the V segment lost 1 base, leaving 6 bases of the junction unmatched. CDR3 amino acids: CASSLRAGGTYNEQFF. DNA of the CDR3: TGTGCCAGCAGCTTGCGGGCGGGAGGGACTTACAATGAGCAGTTCTTC. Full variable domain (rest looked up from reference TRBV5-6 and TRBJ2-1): DAGVTQSPTHLIKTRGQQVTLRCSPKSGHDTVSWYQQALGQGPQFIFQYYEEEERQRGNFPDRFSGHQFPNYSSELNVNALLLGDSALYLCASSLRAGGTYNEQFFGPGTRLTVL.

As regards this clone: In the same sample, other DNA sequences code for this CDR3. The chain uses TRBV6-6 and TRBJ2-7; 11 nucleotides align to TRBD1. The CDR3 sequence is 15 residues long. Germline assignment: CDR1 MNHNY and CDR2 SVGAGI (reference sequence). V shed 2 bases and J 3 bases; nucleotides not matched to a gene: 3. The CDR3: CASSYSGTGGYEQYF. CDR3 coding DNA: TGTGCCAGCAGTTACAGTGGGACAGGGGGCTACGAGCAGTACTTC.